This T cell receptor (beta chain) comes out of a study of T-cell reconstitution after alpha-beta-depleted transplantation in children. Points from the study as a whole: Reports say that about two months after transplant, the alpha-beta T cells came out of several hundred graft clones that had expanded. Hyperexpanded clones declined; after one year, newly produced T cells mostly supplied diversity.

This clonotype was picked up many times. What it binds is unknown. Preparation of the TCRbeta library used unique molecular identifiers. MiXCR, run by TCRdb on the PCR reads, gives a single entry per CDR3 protein. The repertoire has approximately 190,000 distinct CDR3 sequences, roughly 6.3% of them found once; the top ten carry roughly 4.7%. With V trimmed by 5 bases and J by 4 bases, 12 bases remained unmatched. CDR1 is PRHDT and CDR2 is FYEKMQ in the germline V gene (reference sequence). The CDR3 totals 17 residues. This sequence joins TRBV13 and TRBJ2-3, with 10 bases aligning to TRBD2. The receptor's source is a girl less than two years old with combined immunodeficiency, due to receive a stem cell transplant. The sequences come from PBMCs, collected before TCRalphabeta/CD19-depleted stem cell transplant. The CDR3 bases are TGTGCCAGCAGCCATACCACTAGCGGGGCATTGGCAGATACGCAGTATTTT. It encodes CASSHTTSGALADTQYF.